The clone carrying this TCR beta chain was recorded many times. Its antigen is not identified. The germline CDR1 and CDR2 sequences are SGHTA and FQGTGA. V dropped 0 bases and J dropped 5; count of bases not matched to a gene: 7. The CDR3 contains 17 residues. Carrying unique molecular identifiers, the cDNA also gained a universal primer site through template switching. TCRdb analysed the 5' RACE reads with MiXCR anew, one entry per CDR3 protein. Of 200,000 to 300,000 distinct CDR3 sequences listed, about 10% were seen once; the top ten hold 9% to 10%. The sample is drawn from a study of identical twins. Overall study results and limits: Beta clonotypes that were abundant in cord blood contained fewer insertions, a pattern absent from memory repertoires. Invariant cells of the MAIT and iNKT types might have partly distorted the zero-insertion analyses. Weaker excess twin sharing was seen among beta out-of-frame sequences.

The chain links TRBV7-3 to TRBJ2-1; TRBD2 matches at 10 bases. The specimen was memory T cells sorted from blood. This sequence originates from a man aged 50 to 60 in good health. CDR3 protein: CASSLTTTSGTHNEQFF. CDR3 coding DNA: TGTGCCAGCAGCTTAACGACCACTAGCGGGACCCACAATGAGCAGTTCTTC.